This T cell receptor beta chain was identified in a study of control samples from healthy donors and cancer patients. V was shortened by 0 bases and J by 4 bases, with 10 bases between the two germline ends. The CDR3 runs 16 residues. Germline CDR1 is LGHNT and CDR2 is FRNRAP. TCRdb's copy holds only in-frame clones and misses some; the assay was immunoSEQ multiplex PCR. This sample has 120,000 or so clones; approximately 90% occur once, and the top ten carry approximately 8.6%. Sequencing was carried out using blood. The chain carries TRBV12-5 and TRBJ1-6, with no clear D. The clonotype comes from a man between 18 and 29 years old in good health. The CDR3, as DNA: TGTGCTAGTGGTTTGGTACCGGACGGATATAATTCACCCCTCCACTTT. Amino acid sequence: CASGLVPDGYNSPLHF.